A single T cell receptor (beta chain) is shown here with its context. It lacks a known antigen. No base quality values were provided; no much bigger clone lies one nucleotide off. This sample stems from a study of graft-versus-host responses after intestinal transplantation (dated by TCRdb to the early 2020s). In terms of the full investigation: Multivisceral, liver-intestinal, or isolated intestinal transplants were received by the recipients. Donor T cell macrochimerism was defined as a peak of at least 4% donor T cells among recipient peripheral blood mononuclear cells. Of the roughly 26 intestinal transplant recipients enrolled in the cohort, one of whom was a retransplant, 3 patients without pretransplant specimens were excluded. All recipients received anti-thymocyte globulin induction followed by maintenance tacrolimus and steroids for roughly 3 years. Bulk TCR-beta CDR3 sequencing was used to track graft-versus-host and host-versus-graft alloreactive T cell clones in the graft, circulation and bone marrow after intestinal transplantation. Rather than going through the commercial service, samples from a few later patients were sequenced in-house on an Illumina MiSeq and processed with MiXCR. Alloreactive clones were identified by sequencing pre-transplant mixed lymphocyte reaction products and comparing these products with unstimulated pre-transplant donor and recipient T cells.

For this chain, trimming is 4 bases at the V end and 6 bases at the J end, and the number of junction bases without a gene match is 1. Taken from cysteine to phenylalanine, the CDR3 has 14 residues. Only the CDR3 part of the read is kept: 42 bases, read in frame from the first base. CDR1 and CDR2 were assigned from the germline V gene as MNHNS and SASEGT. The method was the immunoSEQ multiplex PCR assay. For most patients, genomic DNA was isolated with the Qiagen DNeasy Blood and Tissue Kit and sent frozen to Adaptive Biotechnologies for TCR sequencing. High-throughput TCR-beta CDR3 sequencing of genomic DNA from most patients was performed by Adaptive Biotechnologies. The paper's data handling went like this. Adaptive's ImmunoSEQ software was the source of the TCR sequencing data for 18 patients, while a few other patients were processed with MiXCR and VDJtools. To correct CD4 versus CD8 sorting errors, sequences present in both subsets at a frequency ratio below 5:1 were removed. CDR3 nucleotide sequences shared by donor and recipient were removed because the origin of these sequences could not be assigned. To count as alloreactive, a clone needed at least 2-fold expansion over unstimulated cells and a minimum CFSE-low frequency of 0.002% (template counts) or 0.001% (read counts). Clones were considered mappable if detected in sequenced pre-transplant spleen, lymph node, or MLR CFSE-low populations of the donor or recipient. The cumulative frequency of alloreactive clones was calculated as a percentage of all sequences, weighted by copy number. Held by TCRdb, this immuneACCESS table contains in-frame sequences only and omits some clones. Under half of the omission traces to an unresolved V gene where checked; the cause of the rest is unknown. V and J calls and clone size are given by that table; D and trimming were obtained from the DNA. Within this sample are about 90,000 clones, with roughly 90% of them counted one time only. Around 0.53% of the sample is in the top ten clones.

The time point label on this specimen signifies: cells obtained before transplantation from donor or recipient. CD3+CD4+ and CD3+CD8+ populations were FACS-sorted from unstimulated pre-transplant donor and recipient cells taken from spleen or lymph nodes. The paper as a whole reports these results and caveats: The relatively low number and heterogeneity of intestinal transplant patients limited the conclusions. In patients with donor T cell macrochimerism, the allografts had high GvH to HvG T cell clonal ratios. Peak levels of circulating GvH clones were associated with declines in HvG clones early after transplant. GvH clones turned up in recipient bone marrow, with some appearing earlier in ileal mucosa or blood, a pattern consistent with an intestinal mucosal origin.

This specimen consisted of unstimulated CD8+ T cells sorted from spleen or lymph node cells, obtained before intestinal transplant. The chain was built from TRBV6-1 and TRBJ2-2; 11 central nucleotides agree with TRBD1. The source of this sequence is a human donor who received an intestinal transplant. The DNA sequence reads TGTGCCAGCAGTGGGGGACAGGGGGCCGGGGAGCTGTTTTTT. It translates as CASSGGQGAGELFF.